This entry lists 28 T cell receptor beta chains sequenced from one sample in a study of T cells after yellow fever vaccination. TCRdb processed the 5' RACE reads anew with MiXCR; each CDR3 protein has one entry. The sample carries around 100,000 distinct CDR3 sequences, under 9% recorded once. This specimen consisted of CD8+ T cells sorted from PBMCs, obtained 45 days after the yellow fever booster vaccination. The receptors were gathered from a man younger than 45 who received the YFV17D yellow fever vaccine.

This clonotype was observed at least ten times. V is TRBV7-8 and J is TRBJ1-1; D is ambiguous. Trimming took off 2 bases at V and 0 bases at J, with 4 bases between the two ends. CDR1 and CDR2 (germline): SGHVS, FQNEAQ. This CDR3 region has 13 residues. The CDR3 loop is CASSLRLNTEAFF. The CDR3 DNA is TGTGCCAGCAGCTTACGGTTGAACACTGAAGCTTTCTTT. The complete variable domain, with remaining parts taken from reference TRBV7-8 and TRBJ1-1, reads GAGVSQSPRYKVAKRGQDVALRCDPISGHVSLFWYQQALGQGPEFLTYFQNEAQLDKSGLPSDRFFAERPEGSVSTLKIQRTQQEDSAVYLCASSLRLNTEAFFGQGTRLTVV.

This clonotype was found many times. The rearrangement uses TRBV7-3 and TRBJ2-3, with D perhaps given as TRBD1 or TRBD2 (5 bases each). The CDR3 is 12 residues long. Germline-derived CDR1 and CDR2 are SGHTA and FQGTGA. V was clipped by 2 bases and J by 6 bases, with 6 bases between them. The CDR3 is CASSLEGDTQYF. CDR3 sequence (DNA): TGTGCCAGCAGCTTAGAGGGGGATACGCAGTATTTT.

This clonotype came up many times. CDR3 region: CASSPGTSGSDEQYF. The CDR3 DNA sequence: TGTGCCAGCAGTCCCGGGACTAGCGGGAGCGACGAGCAGTACTTC. The chain joins TRBV27 to TRBJ2-7; 14 bases are a match to TRBD2. The ends lost 5 bases at V and 5 bases at J; junction bases unmatched: 5. Germline-derived CDR1 and CDR2 are MNHEY and SMNVEV (reference sequence). The CDR3 is 15 amino acids.

V gene TRBV5-8 combines with J gene TRBJ2-2, with TRBD1 identical over 10 bases. Germline trimming cut 4 bases from V and 5 bases from J; bases unmatched to any gene: 2. CDR1 is SGHTS, CDR2 YDEGEE, per germline. CDR3 size: 14 residues. The CDR3 DNA reads TGTGCCAGCAGCCAGGGACAGGGGACCGGGGAGCTGTTTTTT. Its protein is CASSQGQGTGELFF.

This clonotype was detected ten times or more. The V call is TRBV3-1, the J call TRBJ2-7, with 10 bases identical to TRBD2. The V and J ends lost 8 bases and 4 bases, in that order; junction bases with no gene match: 20. This CDR3 has 18 amino acids. The V gene's germline CDR1 is LGHDT and CDR2 YNNKEL (reference sequence). CDR3 in DNA: TGTGCCAGCCAACAGGGACCCCAGGATCTAGCGGGAGAGTACGAGCAGTACTTC. It is translated as CASQQGPQDLAGEYEQYF.

This clonotype occurred many times. The rearrangement links TRBV5-5 to TRBJ2-1; D gene uncertain. V lost 4 bases to trimming and J lost 0 bases, with 8 bases between them. Germline values: CDR1 SGHKS, CDR2 YYEKEE (reference sequence). CDR3 length: 14 residues. For the CDR3, the DNA is TGTGCCAGCAGCCCAGAGCGCTCCTACAATGAGCAGTTCTTC. It specifies CASSPERSYNEQFF.

The chain uses TRBV9 and TRBJ2-7, with 8 positions matching TRBD2. The V segment lost 4 bases and the J segment 0 bases; nucleotides outside the gene matches: 6. This CDR3 comprises 15 residues. Germline assignment: CDR1 SGDLS and CDR2 YYNGEE. The CDR3 DNA is TGTGCCAGCAGCAAAAGCGGGAGCCCCTCCTACGAGCAGTACTTC. It specifies CASSKSGSPSYEQYF.

On this clonotype itself: The junction differs from germline at one of its ends, possibly a read error. This chain links TRBV10-2 with TRBJ2-7, with 8 bases aligning to TRBD2. CDR3 length: 17 residues. CDR1 is WSHSY, CDR2 SAAADI, per germline. The CDR3 here is CASSESFSGSGSYVQYF. As DNA, the CDR3 is TGCGCCAGCAGTGAGTCGTTTTCGGGCAGCGGGAGTTACGTGCAGTACTTC.

This clonotype was detected ten times or more. The CDR3 nucleotides are TGTGCCAGCAGGGGGGTAGGAGACAGGGCTTTCTTT. This gives the protein CASRGVGDRAFF. The V gene is TRBV6-5, the J gene TRBJ1-1, with D tentatively TRBD1 (6 bases). V gave up 6 bases and J gave up 11 bases, with 16 bases separating them. This CDR3 spans 12 amino acids. Germline CDR1 and CDR2: MNHEY and SVGAGI.

This chain links TRBV2 with TRBJ1-1, with D unclear. The germline V gene has CDR1 SNHLY and CDR2 FYNNEI. Trimming stripped 4 bases from V and 1 base from J, with 16 bases between. The CDR3 extends over 16 amino acids. The CDR3 bases are TGTGCCAGCAGTGCGGGATCCGACACATGGAACACTGAAGCTTTCTTT. Amino acid sequence: CASSAGSDTWNTEAFF. Supplemented by reference TRBV2 and TRBJ1-1, the full variable domain reads EPEVTQTPSHQVTQMGQEVILRCVPISNHLYFYWYRQILGQKVEFLVSFYNNEISEKSEIFDDQFSVERPDGSNFTLKIRSTKLEDSAMYFCASSAGSDTWNTEAFFGQGTRLTVV.

This clonotype was detected a few times. The V gene is TRBV15, the J gene TRBJ2-1; D is undetermined. Germline V CDR1 and CDR2: LNHNV, YYDKDF (reference sequence). Trimming left V 0 bases short and J 0 bases short, with 3 bases between. This CDR3 region has 14 residues. The CDR3 loop is CATSREDSYNEQFF. CDR3 bases: TGTGCCACCAGCAGAGAAGACTCCTACAATGAGCAGTTCTTC.

This chain joins TRBV12-3 or TRBV12-4 and TRBJ2-5; D is perhaps TRBD1 (5 bases). V lost 2 bases and J 3 bases, leaving 7 bases between the germline ends. CDR3 length: 13 amino acids. The chain's CDR3 is CASSLSGKETQYF. In DNA, the CDR3 is TGTGCCAGCAGTTTATCAGGGAAAGAGACCCAGTACTTC.

This clonotype occurred many times. The J gene is TRBJ2-7, the V gene TRBV28, with 7 bases that match TRBD2. The CDR3 has 12 residues. Germline V gives CDR1 MDHEN, CDR2 SYDVKM. With 6 bases clipped from V and 3 bases from J, the junction kept 2 bases outside the gene matches. In nucleotides, the CDR3 is TGTGCCAGCAGAGGGGAGGGCTACGAGCAGTACTTC. Translated: CASRGEGYEQYF.

This clonotype was detected only a few times. The chain has TRBV12-3 or TRBV12-4 and TRBJ1-6; D is uncertain. V lost 8 bases and J lost 3, with 8 bases in between. This CDR3 has 13 residues. CDR3 DNA sequence: TGTGCCAGCGCCGGGATCTATAATTCACCCCTCCACTTT. Translated: CASAGIYNSPLHF.

This clonotype was detected many times. The chain employs TRBV15 and TRBJ2-3; D uncertain. This CDR3 has 12 residues. Germline V gene data show CDR1 as LNHNV and CDR2 as YYDKDF (reference sequence). V lost 5 bases and J 6 bases, leaving 9 bases between the germline ends. The CDR3: CATSERVDTQYF. The CDR3 region has the DNA TGTGCCACCAGCGAAAGAGTGGATACGCAGTATTTT. The whole variable domain, filled in from reference TRBV15 and TRBJ2-3, reads DAMVIQNPRYQVTQFGKPVTLSCSQTLNHNVMYWYQQKSSQAPKLLFHYYDKDFNNEADTPDNFQSRRPNTSFCFLDIRSPGLGDTAMYLCATSERVDTQYFGPGTRLTVL.

This clonotype was counted at least ten times. The rearrangement joins TRBV11-2 to TRBJ2-7; D possibly matches TRBD1 or TRBD2 (5 bases each). CDR3 length: 12 residues. V shed 6 bases and J shed 2 bases, with 8 bases lying between them. Germline V lookup: CDR1 SGHAT, CDR2 FQNNGV. The CDR3 nucleotides read TGTGCCAGCAGAGAGGGGCCCTACGAGCAGTACTTC. It translates to CASREGPYEQYF.

To note about this clonotype: A much more abundant neighbour one base away suggests this may be a read error. The chain employs TRBV3-1 and TRBJ1-1; unclear D gene. The germline V gene has CDR1 LGHDT and CDR2 YNNKEL (reference sequence). The CDR3 contains 12 residues. The CDR3 here is CASAGQDNEAFF. DNA of the CDR3: TGTGCTAGTGCTGGGCAGGATAATGAAGCTTTCTTT.

This clonotype was observed at least ten times. The V call is TRBV10-3, the J call TRBJ2-5; no reliable D call. This CDR3 is 14 amino acids long. Germline V gene data show CDR1 as ENHRY and CDR2 as SYGVKD. V lost 2 bases and J 0 bases, leaving 7 bases between the germline ends. CDR3 nucleotide sequence: TGTGCCATCAGTGAGGGCCCCAACCAAGAGACCCAGTACTTC. Translation: CAISEGPNQETQYF.

The J gene is TRBJ1-1, the V gene TRBV7-9; 10 bases are shared with TRBD1. The CDR3 has 15 residues. In germline, CDR1 is SEHNR, CDR2 FQNEAQ (reference sequence). V trimming: 5 bases; J trimming: 8 bases; junction bases outside the gene matches: 11. CDR3 residues: CASSPPEGQGTEAFF. DNA of the CDR3: TGTGCCAGCAGCCCACCGGAGGGACAGGGGACCGAAGCTTTCTTT.

The gene calls are TRBV12-3 or TRBV12-4 and TRBJ1-2; tentatively, D is TRBD1 (5 bases). The CDR3 extends over 22 amino acids. The ends were cut back, 8 bases at V and 4 bases at J, with 41 bases in the middle. CDR3 nucleotides: TGTGCCAGCGTTTTAGGAAGTCTAATACTTCGGGACGGAGGGGAAGATTTCTATGGCTACACCTTC. Its protein is CASVLGSLILRDGGEDFYGYTF.

This chain connects TRBV27 to TRBJ1-1, with a possible D match to TRBD1 (5 bases). Germline V gene lookup returns CDR1 MNHEY and CDR2 SMNVEV (reference sequence). Trimming took 5 bases from V and 3 from J, leaving 13 bases between them. The CDR3 consists of 14 residues. Here the CDR3 reads CASSPPAGHTEAFF. The DNA of the CDR3 is TGTGCCAGCAGTCCCCCAGCGGGGCACACTGAAGCTTTCTTT.

This clonotype was recorded many times. The chain is built from TRBV18 and TRBJ2-1; 11 bases match TRBD2. The CDR3 consists of 15 residues. J gave up 3 bases and V 6 bases, and 4 bases lay outside the gene matches. Germline CDR1 and CDR2: KGHSH and LQKENI. CDR3 residues: CASSHGTSGYNEQFF. CDR3 in DNA: TGTGCCAGCTCCCACGGGACTAGCGGCTACAATGAGCAGTTCTTC.

This clonotype came up many times. The genes are TRBV7-8 and TRBJ2-1, with TRBD2 identical over 11 bases. J gave up 1 base and V 2 bases, and 10 bases lay outside the gene matches. CDR1 is SGHVS and CDR2 is FQNEAQ in the germline V gene. This CDR3 spans 19 amino acids. CDR3 in DNA: TGTGCCAGCAGCTTAAAGGGGCTAGCGGGAGGTTCATCCTACAATGAGCAGTTCTTC. It is translated as CASSLKGLAGGSSYNEQFF.

On this clonotype: A much bigger clone sits one base away, suggesting this may be a read error. V gene TRBV19 combines with J gene TRBJ2-3; 8 nucleotides match TRBD1. The V segment lost 6 bases and the J segment 10 bases; nucleotides outside the gene matches: 3. The V gene's germline CDR1 is LNHDA and CDR2 SQIVND (reference sequence). The CDR3 runs to 11 residues. The CDR3 reads CASRTGDAQYF. For the CDR3, the DNA is TGTGCCAGTAGGACAGGGGATGCGCAGTATTTT.

This clonotype was counted at least ten times. The chain joins TRBV7-2 to TRBJ2-3; 7 nucleotides match TRBD1. The germline V gene has CDR1 SGHTA and CDR2 FQGNSA. There are 16 residues in the CDR3. J lost 4 bases, V lost 3 bases, and 10 bases had no gene match. CDR3 amino acids: CASSFATGQRADTQYF. The CDR3 DNA follows: TGTGCCAGCAGCTTCGCGACAGGGCAAAGAGCAGATACGCAGTATTTT.

Sample share makes this clonotype medium-sized. The rearrangement uses TRBV7-2 and TRBJ2-5, with 7 bases that match TRBD2. The CDR3 is 16 amino acids. V shed 2 bases, J shed 1 base, and the junction held 7 bases outside the gene matches. The germline V gene encodes CDR1 SGHTA and CDR2 FQGNSA. CDR3: CASSLLSTSAQETQYF. In DNA form, the CDR3 reads TGTGCCAGCAGCTTATTGAGTACTAGCGCCCAAGAGACCCAGTACTTC. The full variable domain, rest sourced from reference TRBV7-2 and TRBJ2-5, is GAGVSQSPSNKVTEKGKDVELRCDPISGHTALYWYRQSLGQGLEFLIYFQGNSAPDKSGLPSDRFSAERTGGSVSTLTIQRTQQEDSAVYLCASSLLSTSAQETQYFGPGTRLLVL.

This clonotype was counted ten times or more. The V call is TRBV7-9, the J call TRBJ2-2; D perhaps matches TRBD1 (5 bases). Germline lookup yields CDR1 SEHNR and CDR2 FQNEAQ (reference sequence). V gave up 4 bases and J gave up 0 bases, with 9 bases separating them. This CDR3 spans 15 amino acids. CDR3 DNA: TGTGCCAGCAGCTCCGGACATTCGAACACCGGGGAGCTGTTTTTT. It codes for CASSSGHSNTGELFF.

This clonotype has at least ten counts. The rearrangement joins TRBV19 to TRBJ2-1, with 12 bases aligning to TRBD2. CDR3 length equals 15 residues. J lost 2 bases, V lost 6 bases, and 2 bases had no gene match. Germline V gene data show CDR1 as LNHDA and CDR2 as SQIVND (reference sequence). This chain's CDR3 is CASSGLAGPYNEQFF. CDR3 nucleotide sequence: TGTGCCAGTAGCGGACTAGCGGGACCCTACAATGAGCAGTTCTTC. The full variable domain, with the rest looked up from reference TRBV19 and TRBJ2-1, is DGGITQSPKYLFRKEGQNVTLSCEQNLNHDAMYWYRQDPGQGLRLIYYSQIVNDFQKGDIAEGYSVSREKKESFPLTVTSAQKNPTAFYLCASSGLAGPYNEQFFGPGTRLTVL.